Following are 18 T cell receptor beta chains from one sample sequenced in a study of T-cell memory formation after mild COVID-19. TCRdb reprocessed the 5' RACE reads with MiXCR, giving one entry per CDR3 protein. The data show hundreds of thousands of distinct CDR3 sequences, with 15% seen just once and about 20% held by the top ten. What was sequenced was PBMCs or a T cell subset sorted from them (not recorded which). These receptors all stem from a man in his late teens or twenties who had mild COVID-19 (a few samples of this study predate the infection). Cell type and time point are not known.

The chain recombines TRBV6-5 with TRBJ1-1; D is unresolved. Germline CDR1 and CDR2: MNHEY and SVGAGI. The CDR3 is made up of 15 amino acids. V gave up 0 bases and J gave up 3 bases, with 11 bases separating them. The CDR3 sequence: CASSYSVGYDTEAFF. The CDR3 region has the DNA TGTGCCAGCAGTTACTCGGTGGGATACGACACTGAAGCTTTCTTT.

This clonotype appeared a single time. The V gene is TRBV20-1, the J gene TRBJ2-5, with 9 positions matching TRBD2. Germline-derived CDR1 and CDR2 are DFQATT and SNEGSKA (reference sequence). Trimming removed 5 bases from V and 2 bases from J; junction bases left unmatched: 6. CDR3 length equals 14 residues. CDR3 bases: TGCAGTGCTCTGCCGACTAGCGGACAAGAGACCCAGTACTTC. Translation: CSALPTSGQETQYF.

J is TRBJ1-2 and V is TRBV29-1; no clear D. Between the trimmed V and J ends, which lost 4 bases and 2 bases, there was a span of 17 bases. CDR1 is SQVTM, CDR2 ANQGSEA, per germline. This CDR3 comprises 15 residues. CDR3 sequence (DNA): TGCAGCGTTGGGCGATCAGACGGCCGGAACTATGGCTACACCTTC. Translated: CSVGRSDGRNYGYTF.

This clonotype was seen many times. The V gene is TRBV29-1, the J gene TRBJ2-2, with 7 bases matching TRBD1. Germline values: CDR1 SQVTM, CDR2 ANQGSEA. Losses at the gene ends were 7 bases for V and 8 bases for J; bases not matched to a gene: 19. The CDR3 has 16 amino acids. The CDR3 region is CSGGLTGDLRGGELFF. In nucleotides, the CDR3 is TGCAGCGGCGGGCTTACAGGGGATCTTCGAGGGGGGGAGCTGTTTTTT.

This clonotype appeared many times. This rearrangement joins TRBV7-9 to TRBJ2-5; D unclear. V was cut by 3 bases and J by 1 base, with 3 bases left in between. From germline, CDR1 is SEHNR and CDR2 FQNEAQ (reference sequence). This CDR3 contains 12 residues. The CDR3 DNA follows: TGTGCCAGCAGCTTTACCCAAGAGACCCAGTACTTC. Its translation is CASSFTQETQYF.

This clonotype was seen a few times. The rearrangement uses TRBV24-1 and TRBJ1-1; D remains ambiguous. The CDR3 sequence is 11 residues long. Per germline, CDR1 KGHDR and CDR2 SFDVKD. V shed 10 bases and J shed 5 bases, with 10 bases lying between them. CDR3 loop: CATQEGTEAFF. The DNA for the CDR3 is TGTGCCACTCAGGAGGGAACTGAAGCTTTCTTT.

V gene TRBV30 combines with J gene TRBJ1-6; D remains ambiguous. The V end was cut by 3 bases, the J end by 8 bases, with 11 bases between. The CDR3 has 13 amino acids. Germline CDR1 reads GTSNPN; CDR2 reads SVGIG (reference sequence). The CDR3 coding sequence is TGTGCCTGGAGAACGCTTAATCATTCACCCCTCCACTTT. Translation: CAWRTLNHSPLHF.

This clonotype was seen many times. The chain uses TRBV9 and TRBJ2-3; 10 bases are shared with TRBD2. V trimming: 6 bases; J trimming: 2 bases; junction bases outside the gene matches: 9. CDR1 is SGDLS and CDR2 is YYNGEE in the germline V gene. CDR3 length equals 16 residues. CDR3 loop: CASNRIAGGSTDTQYF. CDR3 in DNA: TGTGCCAGCAACAGAATAGCGGGGGGATCCACAGATACGCAGTATTTT.

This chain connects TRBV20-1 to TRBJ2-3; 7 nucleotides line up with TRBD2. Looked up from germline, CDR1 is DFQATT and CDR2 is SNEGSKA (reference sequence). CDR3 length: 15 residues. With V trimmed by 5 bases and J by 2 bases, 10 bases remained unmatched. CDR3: CSAPSRGGITDTQYF. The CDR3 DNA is TGCAGTGCTCCTTCGCGGGGAGGGATCACAGATACGCAGTATTTT.

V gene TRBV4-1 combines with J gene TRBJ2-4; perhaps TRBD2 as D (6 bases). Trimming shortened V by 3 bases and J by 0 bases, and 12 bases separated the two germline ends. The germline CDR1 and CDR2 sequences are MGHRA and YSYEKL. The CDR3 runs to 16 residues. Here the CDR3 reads CASSQLGGLAKNIQYF. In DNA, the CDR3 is TGCGCCAGCAGCCAGCTGGGGGGATTAGCCAAAAACATTCAGTACTTC.

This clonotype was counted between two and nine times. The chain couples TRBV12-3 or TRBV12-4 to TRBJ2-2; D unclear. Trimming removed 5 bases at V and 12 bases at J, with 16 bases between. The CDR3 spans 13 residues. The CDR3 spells CASSPNRLAKLFF. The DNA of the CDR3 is TGTGCCAGCAGTCCCAATCGGTTGGCGAAGCTGTTTTTT.

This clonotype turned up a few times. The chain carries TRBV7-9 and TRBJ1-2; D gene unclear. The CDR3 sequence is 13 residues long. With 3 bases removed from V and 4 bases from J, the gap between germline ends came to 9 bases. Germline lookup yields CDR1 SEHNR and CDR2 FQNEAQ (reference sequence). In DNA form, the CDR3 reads TGTGCCAGCAGCTTGGCAGTAGTCTATGGCTACACCTTC. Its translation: CASSLAVVYGYTF.

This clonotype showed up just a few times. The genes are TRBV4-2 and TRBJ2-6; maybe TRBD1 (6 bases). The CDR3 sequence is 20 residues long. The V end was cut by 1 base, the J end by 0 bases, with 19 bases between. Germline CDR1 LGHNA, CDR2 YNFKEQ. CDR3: CASSQVNSQGPFSGANVLTF. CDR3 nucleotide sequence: TGTGCCAGCAGCCAAGTTAATAGTCAGGGGCCCTTCTCTGGGGCCAACGTCCTGACTTTC.

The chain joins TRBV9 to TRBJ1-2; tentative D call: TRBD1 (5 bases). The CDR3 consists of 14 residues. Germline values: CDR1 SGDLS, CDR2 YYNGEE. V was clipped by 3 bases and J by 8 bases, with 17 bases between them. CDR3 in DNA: TGTGCCAGCAGCGCCCAGGACATAGGAGTCGGCTACACCTTC. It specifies CASSAQDIGVGYTF.

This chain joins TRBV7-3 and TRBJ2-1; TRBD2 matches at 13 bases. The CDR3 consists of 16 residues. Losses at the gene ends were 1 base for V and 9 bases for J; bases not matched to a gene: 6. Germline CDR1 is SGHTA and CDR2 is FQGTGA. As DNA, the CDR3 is TGTGCCAGCAGCTTAATGGGGACTAGCGGGGTTAGTGAGCAGTTCTTC. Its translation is CASSLMGTSGVSEQFF.

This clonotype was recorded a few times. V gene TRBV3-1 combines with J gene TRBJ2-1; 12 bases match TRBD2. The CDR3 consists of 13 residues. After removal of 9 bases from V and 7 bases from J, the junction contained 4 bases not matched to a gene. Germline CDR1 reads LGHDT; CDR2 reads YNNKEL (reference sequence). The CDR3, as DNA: TGTGCCAGTGGACTAGCGGGGTCGAATGAGCAGTTCTTC. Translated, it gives CASGLAGSNEQFF.

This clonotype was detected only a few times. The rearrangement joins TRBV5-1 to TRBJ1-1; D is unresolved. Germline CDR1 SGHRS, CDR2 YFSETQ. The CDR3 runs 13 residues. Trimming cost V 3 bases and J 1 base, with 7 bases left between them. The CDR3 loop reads CASSYDPNTEAFF. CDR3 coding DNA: TGCGCCAGCAGCTACGACCCGAACACTGAAGCTTTCTTT.

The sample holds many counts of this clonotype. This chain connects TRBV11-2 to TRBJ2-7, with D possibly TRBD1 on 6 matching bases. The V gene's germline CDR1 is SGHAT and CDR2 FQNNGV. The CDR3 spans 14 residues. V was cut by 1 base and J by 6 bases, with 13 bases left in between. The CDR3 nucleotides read TGTGCCAGCAGCTTAGCCGTCAGGGGTTCCGAGCAGTACTTC. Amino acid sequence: CASSLAVRGSEQYF.